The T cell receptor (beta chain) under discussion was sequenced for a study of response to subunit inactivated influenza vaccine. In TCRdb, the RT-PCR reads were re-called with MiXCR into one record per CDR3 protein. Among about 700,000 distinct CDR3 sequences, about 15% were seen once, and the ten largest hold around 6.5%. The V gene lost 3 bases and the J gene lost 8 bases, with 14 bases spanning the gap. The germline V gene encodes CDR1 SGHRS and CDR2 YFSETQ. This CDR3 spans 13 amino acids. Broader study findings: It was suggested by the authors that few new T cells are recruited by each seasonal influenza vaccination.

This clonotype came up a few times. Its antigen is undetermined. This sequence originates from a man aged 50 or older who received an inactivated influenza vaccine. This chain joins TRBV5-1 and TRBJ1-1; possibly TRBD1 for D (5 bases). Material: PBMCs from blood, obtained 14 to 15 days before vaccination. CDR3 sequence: CASSYTGTAEAFF. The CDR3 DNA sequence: TGCGCCAGCAGCTACACCGGGACGGCGGAAGCTTTCTTT.